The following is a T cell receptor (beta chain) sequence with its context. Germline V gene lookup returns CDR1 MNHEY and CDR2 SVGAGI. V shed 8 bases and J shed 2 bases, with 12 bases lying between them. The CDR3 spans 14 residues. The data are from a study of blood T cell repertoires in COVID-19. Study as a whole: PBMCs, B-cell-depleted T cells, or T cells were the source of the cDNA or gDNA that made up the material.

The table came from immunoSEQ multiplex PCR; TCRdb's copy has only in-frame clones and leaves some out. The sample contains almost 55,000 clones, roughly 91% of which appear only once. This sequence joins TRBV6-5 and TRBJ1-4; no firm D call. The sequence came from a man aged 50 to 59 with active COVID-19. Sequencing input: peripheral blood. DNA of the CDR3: TGTGCCAGCGGAGAGGTCGGGACTAATGAAAAACTGTTTTTT. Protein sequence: CASGEVGTNEKLFF.